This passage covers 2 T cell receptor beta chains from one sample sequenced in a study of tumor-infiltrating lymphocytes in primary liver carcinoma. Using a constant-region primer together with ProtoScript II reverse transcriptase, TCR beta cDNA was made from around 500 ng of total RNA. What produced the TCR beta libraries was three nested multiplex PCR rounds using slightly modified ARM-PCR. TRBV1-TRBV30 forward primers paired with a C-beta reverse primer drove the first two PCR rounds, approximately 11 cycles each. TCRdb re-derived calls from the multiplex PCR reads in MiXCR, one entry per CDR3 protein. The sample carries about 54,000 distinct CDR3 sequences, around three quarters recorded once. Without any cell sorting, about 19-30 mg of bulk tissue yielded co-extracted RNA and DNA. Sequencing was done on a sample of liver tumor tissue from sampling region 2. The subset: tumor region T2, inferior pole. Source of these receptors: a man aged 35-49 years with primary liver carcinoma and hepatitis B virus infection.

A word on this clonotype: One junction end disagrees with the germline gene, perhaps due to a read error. The CDR3 reads CASTLTLGGGEKLFF. DNA for the CDR3: TGTGCCAGCACTTTAACGCTCGGTGGAGGGGAAAAACTGTTTTTT. The V gene is TRBV12-3 or TRBV12-4, the J gene TRBJ1-4; no clear D gene. CDR3 length: 15 amino acids.

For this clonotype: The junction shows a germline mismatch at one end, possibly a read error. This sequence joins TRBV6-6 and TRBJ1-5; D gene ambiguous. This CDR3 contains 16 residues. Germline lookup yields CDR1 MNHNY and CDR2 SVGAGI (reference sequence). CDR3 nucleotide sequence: TGTGCCAGCAGTTACCGAGTAGGGTATAGCGATCAGTCCCAGCATTTT. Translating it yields CASSYRVGYSDQSQHF.